Listed below are T cell receptor beta chains from one sample, sequenced in a study of cytomegalovirus exposure and HLA in healthy donors. Profiling relied on immunoSEQ multiplex PCR, and the TCRdb table lists in-frame clones only, not all of them. The sample yields over 200,000 clones, roughly four fifths seen once. What was sequenced was PBMCs. These receptors originate from a woman aged 40-49 years in good health and CMV-seronegative. The CDR3 runs from the conserved cysteine through the conserved F or W. D genes are given only for firm matches. Clone size is shown for a subset of rows, as once, few, many or a class of expanded clone.

d_gene	abundance	v_gene	j_gene	CDR3nt	CDR3aa
TRBD1	.	TRBV11-1	TRBJ2-1	TGTGCCAGCAGCTTAGCTTTTTGGGACAGGGACAACAATGAGCAGTTCTTC	CASSLAFWDRDNNEQFF
.	.	TRBV2	TRBJ1-6	TGTGCCAGCAGTACAGAATATAATTCACCCCTCCACTTT	CASSTEYNSPLHF
.	.	TRBV6-5	TRBJ2-7	TGTGCCAGCAGCTTCCTCGGGGGCGAGCAGTACTTC	CASSFLGGEQYF
.	.	TRBV14	TRBJ2-1	TGTGCCAGCAGCCAAGATATAGGGGCCCAATACAATGAGCAGTTCTTC	CASSQDIGAQYNEQFF
.	.	TRBV6-5	TRBJ2-1	TGTGCCAGCAGTTACTACGGGAGCTCCTACAATGAGCAGTTCTTC	CASSYYGSSYNEQFF
TRBD1	.	TRBV25-1	TRBJ1-2	TGTGCCAGCAGTGAATCCCCCCGCCAGGGGGCTAACTATGGCTACACCTTC	CASSESPRQGANYGYTF
.	.	TRBV9	TRBJ1-3	TGTGCCAGCGCCACGATGCGGAGTGGAAACACCATATATTTT	CASATMRSGNTIYF
.	.	TRBV5-1	TRBJ2-2	TGCGCCAGCAGGGGGGCTACGAACACCGGGGAGCTGTTTTTT	CASRGATNTGELFF
.	.	TRBV19	TRBJ1-5	TGTGCCAGTAGTATATCCAGGGGAAAGCCCCAGCATTTT	CASSISRGKPQHF
TRBD1	once	TRBV5-1	TRBJ1-1	TGCGCCAGCAGCCCCGGTACAGGGGGTTTTAACACTGAAGCTTTCTTT	CASSPGTGGFNTEAFF
TRBD1	once	TRBV28	TRBJ1-3	TGTGCCAGCAGTATAGGACAGGGGGCGAGCGACACCATATATTTT	CASSIGQGASDTIYF
.	once	TRBV2	TRBJ2-3	TGTGCCAGCAACACCCCGGGGACAGATACGCAGTATTTT	CASNTPGTDTQYF
TRBD1	.	TRBV2	TRBJ1-1	TGTGCCAGCAGTGAAGAAGGACAGGGGGGCACTGAAGCTTTCTTT	CASSEEGQGGTEAFF
TRBD1	.	TRBV11-1	TRBJ2-7	TGTGCCAGCAGCCGCCTAAAACAGGGGGGAGGATACGAGCAGTACTTC	CASSRLKQGGGYEQYF
.	.	TRBV11-2	TRBJ2-1	TGTGCCAGCAGCTTTAGCGGATGGGGTGAGCAGTTCTTC	CASSFSGWGEQFF
TRBD1	.	TRBV29-1	TRBJ1-2	TGCAGCGTTGAAGAAACGGGACAGGGGTTTGGCTACACCTTC	CSVEETGQGFGYTF
TRBD2	.	TRBV27	TRBJ2-2	TGTGCCAGCAGTTATAGCGGGGGCGGGGAGCTGTTTTTT	CASSYSGGGELFF
TRBD1	.	TRBV7-2	TRBJ1-1	TGTGCCAGCAGCTACAGGGGGACTGAAGCTTTCTTT	CASSYRGTEAFF
TRBD1	.	TRBV28	TRBJ1-1	TGTGCCAGCAGCCGCCAGGGGGATGCTTTCTTT	CASSRQGDAFF
.	.	TRBV2	TRBJ2-7	TGTGCCAGCAGTGTCCTTTACGAGCAGTACTTC	CASSVLYEQYF
.	.	TRBV6-5	TRBJ2-2	TGTGCCAGCAGGCTGAGGACCGGGGAGCTGTTTTTT	CASRLRTGELFF
TRBD2	.	TRBV5-1	TRBJ2-1	TGCGCCAGCAGCTTGGCCACGGGGGGGTATTACAATGAGCAGTTCTTC	CASSLATGGYYNEQFF
TRBD1	.	TRBV6-6	TRBJ1-2	TGTGCCAGCACCCGAACCACGGGACAGGGTAACGGCTACACCTTC	CASTRTTGQGNGYTF
TRBD1	.	TRBV28	TRBJ1-2	TGTGCCTCCGGGACAGGGGCTAACTATGGCTACACCTTC	CASGTGANYGYTF
TRBD1	once	TRBV5-1	TRBJ2-2	TGCGCCAGCAACTTGGCAGGGACAGGGGACGCCGGGGAGCTGTTTTTT	CASNLAGTGDAGELFF
TRBD2	few	TRBV29-1	TRBJ2-3	TGCAGCGCCCGGGGGGGAGATACGCAGTATTTT	CSARGGDTQYF
TRBD2	.	TRBV5-8	TRBJ2-2	TGTGCCAGCCGGGATCGGGGGGGCTGGAACACCGGGGAGCTGTTTTTT	CASRDRGGWNTGELFF
.	.	TRBV9	TRBJ1-2	TGTGCCAGCAGCGTAGTTATCAACGGGGAGGTCCGTGGCTACACCTTC	CASSVVINGEVRGYTF
.	.	TRBV29-1	TRBJ1-3	TGCAGCGCATCCCTGAGCTCTGGAAACACCATATATTTT	CSASLSSGNTIYF
TRBD1	.	TRBV5-5	TRBJ1-6	TGTGCCAGCGTTGGGACAGGAAATTCACCCCTCCACTTT	CASVGTGNSPLHF
.	.	TRBV2	TRBJ1-2	TGTGCCAGCACTCCCCAAAGAGTGGACAGCTCCTATGGCTACACCTTC	CASTPQRVDSSYGYTF
.	.	TRBV9	TRBJ1-1	TGTGCCAGCAGCGCCGTGGGGGAGGGGAACACTGAAGCTTTCTTT	CASSAVGEGNTEAFF
.	.	TRBV11-1	TRBJ1-4	TGTGCCAGCAGCAGGGGGTCCGGTGAAAAACTGTTTTTT	CASSRGSGEKLFF
.	.	TRBV27	TRBJ1-6	TGTGCCAGCAGTCCACAGGGTAGTGGATCCTATAATTCACCCCTCCACTTT	CASSPQGSGSYNSPLHF
TRBD1	.	TRBV19	TRBJ1-6	TGTGCCACCACGATCGACAAGACAGGGGGAAGTAATTCACCCCTCCACTTT	CATTIDKTGGSNSPLHF